This TCR beta chain was retrieved from a study of blood T cell repertoires in COVID-19 (dated by TCRdb to 2020 to 2022). In terms of the full investigation: Samples covering the acute and convalescent phases of COVID-19 were provided by collaborators in the United States, Italy and Spain. The samples were drawn from two sources: the first 160 participants of the ongoing ImmuneRACE study, and 1,254 subjects contributed by 6 global collaborators. The repertoires were released in a freely available public database intended as a resource for research on the immune response to SARS-CoV-2. A de-identified subject ID, COVID-19 status, age in years and sex were almost always included in the sample metadata. Where HLA class I and class II types were available, the types were taken from metadata supplied by the sample provider, not from assay-based typing. The dataset comprised deeply sampled blood TCRbeta repertoires from subjects exposed to, actively infected with, or recovered from COVID-19. The material from the prospective study consisted of cDNA or gDNA derived from T cells, B-cell-depleted T cells, or PBMCs.

A remark on this clone: The antigen this receptor binds is unknown. Nothing much larger sits one base from this clone, and base qualities are not available.

The collaborating institutions used their own protocols to collect whole blood in K2EDTA tubes. For TCRbeta analysis, collaborators shipped samples in one of three forms: frozen whole blood, isolated PBMCs, or DNA extracted from either of those sample types. What the authors observed across the whole study: How much clinical and demographic metadata was included differed by source and by participant, and the metadata was provided uncurated.

TCRbeta CDR3 regions were amplified from genomic DNA by means of the immunoSEQ Assay, a bias-controlled multiplex PCR. The authors' pipeline ran thus. The number of nucleated cells in each sample was estimated by amplification of reference gene primers within the assay. Sequence reads were collapsed and filtered to measure the absolute abundance of every unique TCRbeta CDR3 rearrangement. Productive Simpson clonality was computed per sample as the square root of Simpson's diversity index over productive rearrangements. Not all clones reach the TCRdb copy of this immuneACCESS table, which keeps in-frame sequences only. Checked studies attribute under half of the gap to unresolved V genes and leave the rest unexplained. V, J and clone size reflect that table, while D and trimming were determined from the DNA. The sample table lists fewer than 150,000 clones, around nine tenths of them with a count of one. The ten largest clones take up approximately 4.2% of the sample.

From the cysteine up to the phenylalanine, the CDR3 has a length of 14 residues. Only the CDR3 region is kept as DNA, spanning 42 bases read in frame from base 1. V lost 3 bases and J lost 9 bases; the stretch between them is 12 bases long. The germline V gene specifies MGHDK as CDR1 and SYGVNS as CDR2. The receptor was isolated from a woman aged 40 to 50 with acute or convalescent COVID-19. The rearranged chain carries TRBV25-1 and TRBJ1-6; matching of 5 bases hints at TRBD1 as the D gene. The sample was peripheral blood. The DNA reads TGTGCCAGCAGTGATGGCGGGGCGGGTTCACCCCTCCACTTT. The encoded protein is CASSDGGAGSPLHF.